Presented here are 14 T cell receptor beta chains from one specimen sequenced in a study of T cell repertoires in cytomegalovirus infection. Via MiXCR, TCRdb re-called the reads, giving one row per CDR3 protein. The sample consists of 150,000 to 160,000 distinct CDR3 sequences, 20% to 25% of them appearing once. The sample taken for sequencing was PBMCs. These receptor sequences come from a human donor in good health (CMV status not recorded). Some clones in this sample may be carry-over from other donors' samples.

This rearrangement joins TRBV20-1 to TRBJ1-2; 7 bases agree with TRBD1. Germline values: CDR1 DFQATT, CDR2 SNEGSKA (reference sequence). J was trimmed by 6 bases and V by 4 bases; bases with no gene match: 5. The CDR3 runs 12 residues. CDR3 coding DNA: TGCAGTGCTACCGACAGGGCAGATGGCTACACCTTC. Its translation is CSATDRADGYTF.

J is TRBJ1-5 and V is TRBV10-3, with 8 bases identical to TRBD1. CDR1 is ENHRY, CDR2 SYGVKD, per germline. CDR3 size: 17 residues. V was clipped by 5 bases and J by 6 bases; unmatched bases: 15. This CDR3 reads CAISNQGQGDMGQPQHF. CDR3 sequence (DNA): TGTGCCATCAGTAACCAAGGACAGGGAGATATGGGTCAGCCCCAGCATTTT.

The CDR3 is CSANRESSTDTQYF. CDR3 nucleotides: TGCAGTGCAAACAGGGAGAGTAGCACAGATACGCAGTATTTT. The chain employs TRBV20-1 and TRBJ2-3, with D maybe TRBD1 (6 bases). Trimming cost V 6 bases and J 0 bases, with 13 bases left between them. Germline CDR1 reads DFQATT; CDR2 reads SNEGSKA (reference sequence). This CDR3 is built from 14 residues.

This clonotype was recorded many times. The chain's CDR3 is CASSLVGVNTEAFF. In DNA form, the CDR3 reads TGTGCCAGCAGCTTAGTGGGGGTGAACACTGAAGCTTTCTTT. The rearrangement joins TRBV7-2 to TRBJ1-1; a possible D gene is TRBD1 (5 bases). Germline loops: CDR1 SGHTA, CDR2 FQGNSA. Trimming left V 1 base short and J 0 bases short, with 6 bases between. The CDR3 sequence is 14 residues long.

The DNA for the CDR3 is TGTGCCAGCAGTTTGACAGACCACAATCAGCCCCAGCATTTT. It translates to CASSLTDHNQPQHF. J is TRBJ1-5 and V is TRBV28; TRBD1 might be the D (5 bases). Germline CDR1 reads MDHEN; CDR2 reads SYDVKM. The CDR3 spans 14 residues. Trimming removed 3 bases at V and 3 bases at J, with 9 bases between.

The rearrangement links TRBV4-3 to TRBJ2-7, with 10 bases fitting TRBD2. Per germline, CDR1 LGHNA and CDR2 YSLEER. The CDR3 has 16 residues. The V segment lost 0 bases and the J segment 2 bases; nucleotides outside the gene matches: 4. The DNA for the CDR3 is TGCGCCAGCAGCCAAGAGTGGACTAGCGGCCCCTACGAGCAGTACTTC. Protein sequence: CASSQEWTSGPYEQYF.

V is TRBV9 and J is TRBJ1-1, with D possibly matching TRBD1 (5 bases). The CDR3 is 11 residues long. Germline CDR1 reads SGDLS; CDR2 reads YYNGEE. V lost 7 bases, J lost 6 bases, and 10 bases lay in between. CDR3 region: CASGGGAEAFF. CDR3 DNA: TGTGCCAGCGGGGGTGGAGCTGAAGCTTTCTTT.

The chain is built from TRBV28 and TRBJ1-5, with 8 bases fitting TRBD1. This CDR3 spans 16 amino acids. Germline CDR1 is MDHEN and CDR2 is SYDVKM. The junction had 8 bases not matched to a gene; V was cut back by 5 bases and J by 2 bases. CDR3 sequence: CASSPFQGAGNQPQHF. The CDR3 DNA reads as TGTGCCAGCAGTCCGTTTCAGGGGGCAGGCAATCAGCCCCAGCATTTT.

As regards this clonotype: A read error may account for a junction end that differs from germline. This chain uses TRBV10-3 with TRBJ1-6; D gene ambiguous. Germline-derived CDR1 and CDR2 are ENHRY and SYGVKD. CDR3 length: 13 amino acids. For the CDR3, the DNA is TGTGCCATCAGTGAGTCCCATAATTCACTCCTCCACTTT. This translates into CAISESHNSLLHF.

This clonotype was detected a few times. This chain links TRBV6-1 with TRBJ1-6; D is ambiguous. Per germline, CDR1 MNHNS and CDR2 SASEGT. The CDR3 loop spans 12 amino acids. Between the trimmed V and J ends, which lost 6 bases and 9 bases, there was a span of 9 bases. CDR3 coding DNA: TGTGCCAGCAGAGGGAACGCTTCACCCCTCCACTTT. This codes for CASRGNASPLHF.

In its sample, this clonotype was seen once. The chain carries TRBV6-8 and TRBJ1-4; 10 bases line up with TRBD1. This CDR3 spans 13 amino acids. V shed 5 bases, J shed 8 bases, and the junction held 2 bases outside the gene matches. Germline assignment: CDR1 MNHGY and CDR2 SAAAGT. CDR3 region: CASSRTGGEKLFF. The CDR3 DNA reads TGTGCCAGCAGTCGGACAGGGGGGGAAAAACTGTTTTTT.

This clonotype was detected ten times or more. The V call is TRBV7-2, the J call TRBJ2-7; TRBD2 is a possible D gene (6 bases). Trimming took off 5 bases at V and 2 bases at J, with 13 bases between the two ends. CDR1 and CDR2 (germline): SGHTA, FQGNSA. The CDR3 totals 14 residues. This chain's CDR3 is CASSPNGLPYEQYF. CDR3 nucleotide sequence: TGTGCCAGCAGCCCAAACGGACTACCCTACGAGCAGTACTTC.

CDR3 nucleotide sequence: TGTGCCAGCAGCCAGGGACTAGCCGACGAGCAGTACTTC. It yields the protein CASSQGLADEQYF. This sequence joins TRBV7-3 and TRBJ2-7, with TRBD2 matching 9 bases. With V trimmed by 5 bases and J by 5 bases, 4 bases remained unmatched. Germline-derived CDR1 and CDR2 are SGHTA and FQGTGA. The CDR3 consists of 13 residues.

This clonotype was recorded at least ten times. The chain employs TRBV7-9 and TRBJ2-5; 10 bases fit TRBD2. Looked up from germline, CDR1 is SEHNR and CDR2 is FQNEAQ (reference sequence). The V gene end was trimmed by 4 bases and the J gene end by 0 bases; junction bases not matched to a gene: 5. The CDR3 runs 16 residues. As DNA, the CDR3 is TGTGCCAGCAGCTCGACTAGCGGGTTGTACCAAGAGACCCAGTACTTC. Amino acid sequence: CASSSTSGLYQETQYF.